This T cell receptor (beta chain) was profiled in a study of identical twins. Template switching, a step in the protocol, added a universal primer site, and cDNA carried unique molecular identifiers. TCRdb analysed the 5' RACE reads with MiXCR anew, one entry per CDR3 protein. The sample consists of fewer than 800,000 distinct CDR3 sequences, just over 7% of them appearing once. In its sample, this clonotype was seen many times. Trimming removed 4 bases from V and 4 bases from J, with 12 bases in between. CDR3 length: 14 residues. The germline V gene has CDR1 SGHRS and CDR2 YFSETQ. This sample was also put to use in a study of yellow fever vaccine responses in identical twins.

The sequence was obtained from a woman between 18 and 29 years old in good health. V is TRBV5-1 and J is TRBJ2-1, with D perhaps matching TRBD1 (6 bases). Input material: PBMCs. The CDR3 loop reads CASSPGQSYNEQFF. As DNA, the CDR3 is TGCGCCAGCAGCCCAGGACAGTCTTACAATGAGCAGTTCTTC. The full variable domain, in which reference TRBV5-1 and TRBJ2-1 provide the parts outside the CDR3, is KAGVTQTPRYLIKTRGQQVTLSCSPISGHRSVSWYQQTPGQGLQFLFEYFSETQRNKGNFPGRFSGRQFSNSRSEMNVSTLELGDSALYLCASSPGQSYNEQFFGPGTRLTVL.